The 20 T cell receptor beta chains given below trace back to one sample, sequenced in a study of T cells after yellow fever vaccination. A single record per CDR3 protein comes from TCRdb applying MiXCR to the 5' RACE reads. The sample yields 150,000 to 200,000 distinct CDR3 sequences, approximately 9.7% seen once. Here the sequenced sample was CD8+ T cells sorted from PBMCs, taken 45 days after the yellow fever booster vaccination. The origin of the receptors is a man younger than 30 who received the YFV17D yellow fever vaccine.

This clonotype was seen only a few times. This rearrangement joins TRBV7-9 to TRBJ2-2; TRBD1 is a possible D gene (5 bases). Looked up from germline, CDR1 is SEHNR and CDR2 is FQNEAQ (reference sequence). V lost 3 bases and J 7 bases, leaving 9 bases between the germline ends. The length of the CDR3 is 13 residues. The CDR3 spells CASSFKGHGELFF. Written as DNA, the CDR3 is TGTGCCAGCAGCTTCAAGGGGCACGGGGAGCTGTTTTTT.

This clonotype turned up a few times. The V call is TRBV7-9, the J call TRBJ2-1; D ambiguous. V lost 5 bases, J lost 7 bases, and 15 bases lay in between. This CDR3 has 14 residues. Germline V gene sequence: CDR1 SEHNR, CDR2 FQNEAQ (reference sequence). CDR3 sequence: CASSPIYHPNEQFF. For the CDR3, the DNA is TGTGCCAGCAGCCCGATTTACCACCCTAATGAGCAGTTCTTC.

In its sample, this clonotype was seen a few times. This sequence joins TRBV29-1 and TRBJ2-7; 8 nucleotides match TRBD2. CDR1 is SQVTM and CDR2 is ANQGSEA in the germline V gene. The CDR3 totals 11 residues. DNA of the CDR3: TGCACCGCGTTAGCGGGGTACGAGCAGTACGTC. Protein sequence: CTALAGYEQYV.

V usage is TRBV7-8 and J usage is TRBJ1-6; no definite D call. The CDR3 is made up of 18 amino acids. V lost 5 bases to trimming and J lost 0 bases, with 17 bases between them. Looked up from germline, CDR1 is SGHVS and CDR2 is FQNEAQ. CDR3 loop: CASSVPLQESSYNSPLHF. In nucleotides, the CDR3 is TGTGCCAGCAGCGTCCCCCTTCAGGAAAGCTCCTATAATTCACCCCTCCACTTT.

The V call is TRBV7-9, the J call TRBJ1-1; D gene uncertain. Germline values: CDR1 SEHNR, CDR2 FQNEAQ (reference sequence). There are 12 residues in the CDR3. The V end was cut by 1 base, the J end by 8 bases, with 8 bases between. The CDR3 loop is CASSLGRAEAFF. The CDR3 nucleotides are TGTGCCAGCAGCTTAGGTAGGGCCGAAGCTTTCTTT.

The table lists this clonotype with a few counts. This chain joins TRBV11-2 and TRBJ2-1; the match to TRBD2 covers 12 bases. This CDR3 region has 16 residues. Trimming cost V 4 bases and J 6 bases; bases outside gene matches: 7. Germline-derived CDR1 and CDR2 are SGHAT and FQNNGV. CDR3 in amino acids: CASSSWTSGEGNEQFF. For the CDR3, the DNA is TGTGCCAGCAGCTCGTGGACTAGCGGGGAAGGCAATGAGCAGTTCTTC.

This clonotype showed up just a few times. The V call is TRBV12-3 or TRBV12-4, the J call TRBJ1-5; D gene uncertain. V lost 6 bases to trimming and J lost 7 bases, with 25 bases between them. CDR3 length equals 17 residues. The CDR3 loop is CASSRTYYSPLIQPQHF. In DNA form, the CDR3 reads TGTGCCAGCAGCCGCACGTATTACAGCCCATTAATCCAGCCCCAGCATTTT.

CDR3 sequence reads: CASSLGFSIFNTEAFF. The CDR3 coding sequence is TGTGCCAGCAGTCTGGGCTTTTCGATTTTTAACACTGAAGCTTTCTTT. V gene TRBV12-3 or TRBV12-4 combines with J gene TRBJ1-1; no clear D. This CDR3 has 16 residues. Deletions cut 5 bases from V and 2 bases from J, with 18 bases between.

This clonotype was counted a few times. This sequence joins TRBV6-6 and TRBJ2-2; no firm D call. Germline V gene data show CDR1 as MNHNY and CDR2 as SVGAGI (reference sequence). The CDR3 has 13 residues. With 6 bases removed from V and 4 bases from J, the gap between germline ends came to 9 bases. CDR3 amino acids: CASSPWPTGELFF. CDR3 in DNA: TGTGCCAGCAGCCCGTGGCCCACCGGGGAGCTGTTTTTT.

The V call is TRBV7-2, the J call TRBJ2-1, with 8 positions matching TRBD2. This CDR3 is 17 amino acids long. V shed 2 bases and J 3 bases; nucleotides not matched to a gene: 9. Germline V gene lookup returns CDR1 SGHTA and CDR2 FQGNSA. CDR3 in DNA: TGTGCCAGCAGCTTATCGTTGACGGGGGGGTTCTACAATGAGCAGTTCTTC. Residues: CASSLSLTGGFYNEQFF.

This chain uses TRBV18 with TRBJ2-7; D uncertain. The CDR3 loop spans 17 amino acids. Germline-derived CDR1 and CDR2 are KGHSH and LQKENI. Trimming stripped 6 bases from V and 2 bases from J, with 23 bases between. The CDR3 DNA reads TGTGCCAGCTCCCAAGTCGGCGGAATAGCCCACCCCTACGAGCAGTACTTC. It specifies CASSQVGGIAHPYEQYF. Full variable domain (remainder filled in from reference TRBV18 and TRBJ2-7): NAGVMQNPRHLVRRRGQEARLRCSPMKGHSHVYWYRQLPEEGLKFMVYLQKENIIDESGMPKERFSAEFPKEGPSILRIQQVVRGDSAAYFCASSQVGGIAHPYEQYFGPGTRLTVT.

This clonotype was seen only a few times. The rearrangement links TRBV5-7 to TRBJ2-7; D might be TRBD1 (6 bases). TRBV5-7 is identified as an open reading frame with a role that is uncertain. V was trimmed by 3 bases and J by 2 bases, leaving 12 bases between them. The CDR3 runs to 14 residues. The CDR3 reads CASSSLDSTYEQYF. CDR3 DNA: TGTGCCAGCAGCTCCTTGGACAGCACCTACGAGCAGTACTTC.

CDR3 bases: TGTGCCAGTAGTTTCCTCGGCGGGGGTGCAGATACGCAGTATTTT. Its protein product is CASSFLGGGADTQYF. V usage is TRBV19 and J usage is TRBJ2-3; 7 bases fit TRBD2. Germline lookup yields CDR1 LNHDA and CDR2 SQIVND (reference sequence). V trimming: 5 bases; J trimming: 4 bases; junction bases outside the gene matches: 9. This CDR3 contains 15 residues.

This clonotype was observed a handful of times. J is TRBJ2-2 and V is TRBV7-3; D unclear. The CDR3 totals 16 residues. Germline CDR1 and CDR2: SGHTA and FQGTGA. Trimming cost V 3 bases and J 1 base, with 12 bases left between them. This CDR3 reads CASSFVHTGNTGELFF. CDR3 DNA sequence: TGTGCCAGCAGCTTTGTGCATACTGGGAACACCGGGGAGCTGTTTTTT. The whole variable domain, filled in from reference TRBV7-3 and TRBJ2-2, reads GAGVSQTPSNKVTEKGKYVELRCDPISGHTALYWYRQSLGQGPEFLIYFQGTGAADDSGLPNDRFFAVRPEGSVSTLKIQRTERGDSAVYLCASSFVHTGNTGELFFGEGSRLTVL.

The chain employs TRBV5-6 and TRBJ1-1; 7 positions match TRBD1. Trimming at V came to 1 base and at J to 0 bases, leaving 6 bases not matched to a gene. Germline V gives CDR1 SGHDT, CDR2 YYEEEE. CDR3 size: 16 residues. The CDR3 here is CASSLWVRGLNTEAFF. DNA for the CDR3: TGTGCCAGCAGCTTGTGGGTCAGGGGGTTGAACACTGAAGCTTTCTTT.

Ten or more counts support this clonotype. This rearrangement joins TRBV15 to TRBJ2-2, with D perhaps matching TRBD1 (5 bases). The CDR3 is 15 residues long. The V end was cut by 2 bases, the J end by 2 bases, with 9 bases between. Per germline, CDR1 LNHNV and CDR2 YYDKDF (reference sequence). The CDR3 nucleotides are TGTGCCACCAGCAGAAGACAGATTAACACCGGGGAGCTGTTTTTT. It encodes CATSRRQINTGELFF.

This clonotype was observed a few times. The J gene is TRBJ1-1, the V gene TRBV6-5, with unresolved D. V was clipped by 2 bases and J by 7 bases, with 5 bases between them. Looked up from germline, CDR1 is MNHEY and CDR2 is SVGAGI. The CDR3 is 11 residues long. The CDR3 coding sequence is TGTGCCAGCAGTTACCTCAGTGAAGCTTTCTTT. It translates to CASSYLSEAFF.

To note about this clonotype: No conserved phenylalanine or tryptophan ends this CDR3, so it is likely a read error. This chain links TRBV6-2 or TRBV6-3 with TRBJ2-2; D may be TRBD1 (5 bases). The CDR3 is 15 residues long. Germline CDR1 is MNHEY and CDR2 is SVGEGT. Trimming removed 6 bases from V and 4 bases from J, with 15 bases in between. Written as DNA, the CDR3 is TGTGCCAGCAGCTCCAGGGCCGTCGGCACCGGGGAGCTGTTTATT. Translating gives CASSSRAVGTGELFI.

CDR3 loop: CAISATSGGNKNIQYF. CDR3 sequence (DNA): TGTGCCATCAGTGCCACTAGCGGGGGAAACAAAAACATTCAGTACTTC. V is TRBV10-3 and J is TRBJ2-4; 11 bases are shared with TRBD2. Germline values: CDR1 ENHRY, CDR2 SYGVKD. Germline trimming cut 4 bases from V and 3 bases from J; bases unmatched to any gene: 5. The CDR3 is made up of 16 amino acids.

The chain is built from TRBV2 and TRBJ1-3, with TRBD1 matching 9 bases. The CDR3 spans 15 residues. The germline CDR1 and CDR2 sequences are SNHLY and FYNNEI. Trimming at V came to 1 base and at J to 7 bases, leaving 5 bases not matched to a gene. Here the CDR3 reads CASSEGDGQGNTIYF. CDR3 DNA sequence: TGTGCCAGCAGTGAAGGGGACGGACAGGGGAACACCATATATTTT. Supplemented by reference TRBV2 and TRBJ1-3, the full variable domain reads EPEVTQTPSHQVTQMGQEVILRCVPISNHLYFYWYRQILGQKVEFLVSFYNNEISEKSEIFDDQFSVERPDGSNFTLKIRSTKLEDSAMYFCASSEGDGQGNTIYFGEGSWLTVV.